This is a list of T cell receptor beta chains from one sample in a study of CD8+ T cells in alopecia areata. Here immunoSEQ multiplex PCR was the method, and the copy in TCRdb shows in-frame clones only, minus some. The repertoire holds about 180,000 clones, with 51% as singletons. Sequenced material: CD8+ T cells sorted from blood, taken at week 52, from a patient treated with tofacitinib. The receptor set was obtained from a human donor with alopecia areata. Each CDR3 is given with its conserved first and last residue. D genes are given only for firm matches. Clone size is not always given. Where it is, it says once, few, many or a class for expanded clones.

TGTGCCAGTAGTATGACAGGGGCGACAGATACGCAGTATTTT CASSMTGATDTQYF TRBJ2-3 TRBD1 TRBV19 few
TGTGCCTGGAGTATCGAGCGGAGCTCCTACAATGAGCAGTTCTTC CAWSIERSSYNEQFF TRBJ2-1 NA TRBV30 NA
TGCGCCAGCAGCAGATCCGGGACAGGGGGTTACGAGCAGTACTTC CASSRSGTGGYEQYF TRBJ2-7 TRBD1 TRBV5-1 NA
TGTGCCAGCTCGGTAACAGGGGGTAATCAGCCCCAGCATTTT CASSVTGGNQPQHF TRBJ1-5 TRBD1 TRBV27 NA
TGTGCCAGCAGCCAAGACGGGACAGGGTATGTCTATGGCTACACCTTC CASSQDGTGYVYGYTF TRBJ1-2 TRBD1 TRBV4-2 once
TGTGCCAGCAGTTACTCAGCGGGGGAATCGATCTACGAGCAGTACTTC CASSYSAGESIYEQYF TRBJ2-7 TRBD2 TRBV6-5 NA
TGCAGCGTTGTCTCGTCCTCAGCGCTAGAGACCCAGTACTTC CSVVSSSALETQYF TRBJ2-5 NA TRBV29-1 NA
TGTGCCATCAGTGAGTCAACGGGGGCCAAGGATGAGCAGTTCTTC CAISESTGAKDEQFF TRBJ2-1 NA TRBV10-3 few
TGTGCCAGCAGTACGACCGACAGGGTCAATGAGCAGTTCTTC CASSTTDRVNEQFF TRBJ2-1 TRBD1 TRBV6-5 few
TGTGCCAGCAGCTTACGGGATGCCTACGAGCAGTACTTC CASSLRDAYEQYF TRBJ2-7 NA TRBV7-8 few
TGCGCCAGCAGCCCGGGACAGCTCACAGATACGCAGTATTTT CASSPGQLTDTQYF TRBJ2-3 TRBD1 TRBV5-1 NA
TGTGCCACCGCGGGAAGCGGGCAGATTCTCCACGAGCAGTACTTC CATAGSGQILHEQYF TRBJ2-7 NA TRBV7-9 once
TGTGCCTGGAGTGCGGAGGATTCACCTGGAAACACCATATATTTT CAWSAEDSPGNTIYF TRBJ1-3 NA TRBV30 NA
TGTGCCAGCAGCGCCGAGGACAGCCAAGAGACCCAGTACTTC CASSAEDSQETQYF TRBJ2-5 NA TRBV9 few
TGTGCCAGCAGGCCAGTCCTCTCCGGGAGGTATGGCTACACCTTC CASRPVLSGRYGYTF TRBJ1-2 NA TRBV27 NA
TGTGCCAGCTCACCACTAGCGGGGTACACAGATACGCAGTATTTT CASSPLAGYTDTQYF TRBJ2-3 TRBD2 TRBV18 NA
TGTGCCAGCAGCAGTCTCACTGAAGCTTTCTTT CASSSLTEAFF TRBJ1-1 NA TRBV5-6 NA
TGTGCCAGCAGTTCGGACGGCTCAAATCAGCCCCAGCATTTT CASSSDGSNQPQHF TRBJ1-5 NA TRBV27 NA
TGTGCCAGCAGTATAAAGCGTACAGGGCGGTGGACTGAAGCTTTCTTT CASSIKRTGRWTEAFF TRBJ1-1 NA TRBV5-6 NA
TGTGCCAGCAGTTTATCCGGGGCGGATGAAAAACTGTTTTTT CASSLSGADEKLFF TRBJ1-4 NA TRBV27 NA
TGTGCCACCAGCATGACAGAGAACACTGAAGCTTTCTTT CATSMTENTEAFF TRBJ1-1 NA TRBV15 NA
TGCGCCAGCAGCGAAGAACGGGACAGGTCGATCGAGCAGTACTTC CASSEERDRSIEQYF TRBJ2-7 TRBD1 TRBV5-1 NA
TGTGCCAGCAGCTCCGGACCTACCTACGAGCAGTACTTC CASSSGPTYEQYF TRBJ2-7 NA TRBV13 NA
TGTGCCAGCAGGCCGGAAAGCACAGATACGCAGTATTTT CASRPESTDTQYF TRBJ2-3 NA TRBV6-5 NA
TGTGCCAGCAGCCACGGACAGGGGGCCACTGAAGCTTTCTTT CASSHGQGATEAFF TRBJ1-1 TRBD1 TRBV6-5 NA
TGTGCCAGCAGGCAGGGGTTTTCGAACACTGAAGCTTTCTTT CASRQGFSNTEAFF TRBJ1-1 NA TRBV2 few
TGTGCCAGCAGCACCCGGGACGGGGGAAACACTGAAGCTTTCTTT CASSTRDGGNTEAFF TRBJ1-1 NA TRBV27 NA
TGTGCCAGCAGCTCGGGACTGGGAGAGACCCAGTACTTC CASSSGLGETQYF TRBJ2-5 NA TRBV7-8 NA
TGCGCCAGCAGCCAGGTCGGGGGGGAGCCAACCTACGAGCAGTACTTC CASSQVGGEPTYEQYF TRBJ2-7 TRBD2 TRBV4-3 NA
TGTGCCAGCAGTTACCAGGACAGGGGGTACGAGCAGTACTTC CASSYQDRGYEQYF TRBJ2-7 TRBD1 TRBV6-5 NA
TGTGCCAGCAGCCCTCTGGGGGACGGATGGAACACTGAAGCTTTCTTT CASSPLGDGWNTEAFF TRBJ1-1 NA TRBV13 NA
TGTGCCAGCACCCCGGGGGGGTTCGCGTCCTACGAGCAGTACTTC CASTPGGFASYEQYF TRBJ2-7 TRBD2 TRBV7-9 NA
TGTGCCAGCTCACCAGTAGGCACAGATACGCAGTATTTT CASSPVGTDTQYF TRBJ2-3 NA TRBV18 once
TGTGCCAGCAGTTTGCGTTATGGGAATGAGCAGTTCTTC CASSLRYGNEQFF TRBJ2-1 NA TRBV27 NA
TGTGCCACCAGCACAGGCGCGGGGGGAGGGAATCAGCCCCAGCATTTT CATSTGAGGGNQPQHF TRBJ1-5 NA TRBV15 NA
TGCGCCAGCAGCCAAGGGGGAAGAGCGGGCCCGCGCGATGAGCAGTTCTTC CASSQGGRAGPRDEQFF TRBJ2-1 NA TRBV4-1 once
TGTGCCTGGTGCGGGGGGGGCTACAATGAGCAGTTCTTC CAWCGGGYNEQFF TRBJ2-1 TRBD2 TRBV30 few
TGTGCCAGCAGCTTGGGTTTTGGGGGAAACTATGGCTACACCTTC CASSLGFGGNYGYTF TRBJ1-2 NA TRBV7-9 once
TGCAGCGCCACAGGGAGGACGAACATTCAGTACTTC CSATGRTNIQYF TRBJ2-4 NA TRBV29-1 NA
TGCGCCAGCAGCGAAGTCGGGACAGACTATGGCTACACCTTC CASSEVGTDYGYTF TRBJ1-2 TRBD1 TRBV4-1 many
TGTGCCAGCAGCTTAGCAGCGGGGGAGCCTCAAGAGACCCAGTACTTC CASSLAAGEPQETQYF TRBJ2-5 TRBD2 TRBV7-9 NA
TGTGCCAGCAGCCCCTACACAGATACGCAGTATTTT CASSPYTDTQYF TRBJ2-3 NA TRBV13 NA
TGTGCCAGCAGTTACGATGGGTACACTGAAGCTTTCTTT CASSYDGYTEAFF TRBJ1-1 NA TRBV6-5 NA